The 3 T cell receptor beta chains in this list originate from one sample, sequenced in a study of cytomegalovirus exposure and HLA in healthy donors. Use of 60 Vbeta and 13 Jbeta primers characterized the PCR. TCRdb's copy holds only in-frame clones and misses some; the assay was immunoSEQ multiplex PCR. Of around 140,000 clones listed, around 80% are singletons. Sequenced sample: PBMCs. The receptors here all came from a man aged 40-49 years in good health and CMV-seropositive.

The V and J genes are TRBV4-2 and TRBJ2-5, with 10 bases lining up with TRBD2. The germline V gene encodes CDR1 LGHNA and CDR2 YNFKEQ. The CDR3 extends over 14 amino acids. V trimming: 7 bases; J trimming: 5 bases; junction bases outside the gene matches: 7. The CDR3 loop reads CASTPRLAGETQYF. CDR3 DNA: TGTGCCAGCACGCCTCGACTAGCGGGCGAGACCCAGTACTTC.

V gene TRBV7-2 combines with J gene TRBJ2-7; 10 nucleotides agree with TRBD1. Per the germline V gene, CDR1 is SGHTA and CDR2 is FQGNSA. The V gene end was trimmed by 5 bases and the J gene end by 6 bases; junction bases not matched to a gene: 10. The CDR3 spans 15 residues. CDR3 nucleotide sequence: TGTGCCAGCAGCCTTCCGGGACAGGGGTATGGCGAGCAGTACTTC. Protein sequence: CASSLPGQGYGEQYF.

This clone was picked up a small number of times. The rearrangement links TRBV5-1 to TRBJ1-1, with no clear D. Germline V gives CDR1 SGHRS, CDR2 YFSETQ. The V gene lost 4 bases and the J gene lost 4 bases, with 17 bases spanning the gap. CDR3 size: 15 residues. DNA for the CDR3: TGCGCCAGCAGCAAGGAGGGAGTCGAGGGCACTGAAGCTTTCTTT. This gives the protein CASSKEGVEGTEAFF.